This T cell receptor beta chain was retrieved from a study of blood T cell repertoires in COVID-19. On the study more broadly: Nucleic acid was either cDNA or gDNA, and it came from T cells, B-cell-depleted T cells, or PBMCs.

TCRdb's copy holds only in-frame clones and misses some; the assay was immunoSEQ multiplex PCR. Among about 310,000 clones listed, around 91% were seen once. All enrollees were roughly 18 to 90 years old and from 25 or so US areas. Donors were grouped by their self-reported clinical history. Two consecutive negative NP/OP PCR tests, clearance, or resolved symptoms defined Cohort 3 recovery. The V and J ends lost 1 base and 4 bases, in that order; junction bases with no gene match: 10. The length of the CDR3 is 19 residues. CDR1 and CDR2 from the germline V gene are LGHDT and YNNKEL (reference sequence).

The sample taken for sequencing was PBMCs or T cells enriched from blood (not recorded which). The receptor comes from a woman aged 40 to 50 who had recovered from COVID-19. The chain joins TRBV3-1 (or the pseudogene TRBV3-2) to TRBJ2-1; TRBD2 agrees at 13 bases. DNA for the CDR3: TGTGCCAGCAGCCAAGGCCGACTAGCGGGGGGACTTCCGTACAATGAGCAGTTCTTC. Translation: CASSQGRLAGGLPYNEQFF.